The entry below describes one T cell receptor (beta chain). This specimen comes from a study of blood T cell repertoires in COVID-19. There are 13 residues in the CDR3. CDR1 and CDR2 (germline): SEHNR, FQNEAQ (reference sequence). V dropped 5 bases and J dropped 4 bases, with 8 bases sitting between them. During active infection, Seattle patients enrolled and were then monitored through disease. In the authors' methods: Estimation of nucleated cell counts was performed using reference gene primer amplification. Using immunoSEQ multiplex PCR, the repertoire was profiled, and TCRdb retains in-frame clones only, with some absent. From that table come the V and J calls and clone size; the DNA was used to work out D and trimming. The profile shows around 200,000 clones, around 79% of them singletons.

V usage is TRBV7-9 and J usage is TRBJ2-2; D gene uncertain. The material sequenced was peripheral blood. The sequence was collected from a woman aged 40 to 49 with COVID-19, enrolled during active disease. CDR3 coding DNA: TGTGCCAGCAGCATTACAGCCACCGGGGAGCTGTTTTTT. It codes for CASSITATGELFF.